These T cell receptor beta chains were read from a single sample in a study of cytomegalovirus exposure and HLA in healthy donors. The repertoire was sequenced with immunoSEQ multiplex PCR; TCRdb's copy has only in-frame clones and lacks some. The data contain approximately 90,000 clones, 93% of them singletons. What was sequenced was PBMCs. Receptors originate from a woman between 25 and 40 years old in good health and CMV-seropositive. The CDR3 runs from the conserved cysteine through the conserved F or W. Fields, in order: D gene, clone size, J gene, CDR3 length, V gene, CDR3 DNA, CDR3 protein. D genes are given only for firm matches. Size is omitted from some rows. Given values are once, few, many or a class for expanded clones.

d_gene: NA; abundance: NA; j_gene: TRBJ2-2; len: 16; v_gene: TRBV7-8; CDR3nt: TGTGCCAGCAGCCGGCCTTTAGGACTAAACACCGGGGAGCTGTTTTTT; CDR3aa: CASSRPLGLNTGELFF
d_gene: NA; abundance: NA; j_gene: TRBJ2-3; len: 16; v_gene: TRBV27; CDR3nt: TGTGCCAGCAGACGTGTAGCGGAGCTTCCCACAGATACGCAGTATTTT; CDR3aa: CASRRVAELPTDTQYF
d_gene: NA; abundance: NA; j_gene: TRBJ2-2; len: 14; v_gene: TRBV6-5; CDR3nt: TGTGCCAGCAAAAAAGGACCAGGGACCGGGGAGCTGTTTTTT; CDR3aa: CASKKGPGTGELFF
d_gene: TRBD1; abundance: once; j_gene: TRBJ1-1; len: 14; v_gene: TRBV7-6; CDR3nt: TGTGCCAGCAGCTTAGGGACAGGGAACACTGAAGCTTTCTTT; CDR3aa: CASSLGTGNTEAFF
d_gene: NA; abundance: NA; j_gene: TRBJ2-5; len: 13; v_gene: TRBV11-2; CDR3nt: TGTGCCAGCAGCTTAGAGACTCAAGAGACCCAGTACTTC; CDR3aa: CASSLETQETQYF
d_gene: TRBD1; abundance: few; j_gene: TRBJ2-3; len: 16; v_gene: TRBV5-1; CDR3nt: TGCGCCAGCAGCTCACTGACGGGACAGGGACAAGATACGCAGTATTTT; CDR3aa: CASSSLTGQGQDTQYF
d_gene: NA; abundance: NA; j_gene: TRBJ2-5; len: 14; v_gene: TRBV29-1; CDR3nt: TGCAGCGTTGGAGGCAGGACTAAACAAGAGACCCAGTACTTC; CDR3aa: CSVGGRTKQETQYF
d_gene: TRBD2; abundance: NA; j_gene: TRBJ2-2; len: 16; v_gene: TRBV30; CDR3nt: TGTGCCTGGAGGTGGGGGAGCGGGAGGAACACCGGGGAGCTGTTTTTT; CDR3aa: CAWRWGSGRNTGELFF
d_gene: NA; abundance: NA; j_gene: TRBJ2-3; len: 16; v_gene: TRBV18; CDR3nt: TGTGCCAGCTCACCATTTGGAGGCGACAGCACAGATACGCAGTATTTT; CDR3aa: CASSPFGGDSTDTQYF
d_gene: TRBD1; abundance: NA; j_gene: TRBJ1-5; len: 14; v_gene: TRBV12-5; CDR3nt: TGTGCTAGTGGCCCTCGGGACAGATATCAGCCCCAGCATTTT; CDR3aa: CASGPRDRYQPQHF
d_gene: TRBD2; abundance: few; j_gene: TRBJ2-7; len: 14; v_gene: TRBV19; CDR3nt: TGTGCCAGTAGCGGACTAGCGGGAGTGGACGAGCAGTACTTC; CDR3aa: CASSGLAGVDEQYF
d_gene: TRBD2; abundance: NA; j_gene: TRBJ2-2; len: 17; v_gene: TRBV7-2; CDR3nt: TGTGCCAGCAGCTTTAGGCTAGCGGGAGTAGGAACCGGGGAGCTGTTTTTT; CDR3aa: CASSFRLAGVGTGELFF
d_gene: TRBD1; abundance: NA; j_gene: TRBJ2-2; len: 16; v_gene: TRBV4-3; CDR3nt: TGCGCCAGCAGCTTAGCCGGGACAGGGGGTGGCGGGGAGCTGTTTTTT; CDR3aa: CASSLAGTGGGGELFF
d_gene: NA; abundance: NA; j_gene: TRBJ2-1; len: 13; v_gene: TRBV30; CDR3nt: TGTGCCTGGAGTGTAGGGGACTACAATGAGCAGTTCTTC; CDR3aa: CAWSVGDYNEQFF
d_gene: NA; abundance: NA; j_gene: TRBJ2-6; len: 19; v_gene: TRBV4-1; CDR3nt: TGCGCCAGCAGCCGCGCCCTTGGGCAGGATTACTCTGGGGCCAACGTCCTGACTTTC; CDR3aa: CASSRALGQDYSGANVLTF
d_gene: TRBD1; abundance: NA; j_gene: TRBJ1-2; len: 15; v_gene: TRBV5-1; CDR3nt: TGCGCCAGCAGCTTGGGGCCGGGACAGGGCTATGGCTACACCTTC; CDR3aa: CASSLGPGQGYGYTF
d_gene: NA; abundance: NA; j_gene: TRBJ2-1; len: 16; v_gene: TRBV18; CDR3nt: TGTGCCAGCTCACCACTTACTAGTCTGAATGGGAATGAGCAGTTCTTC; CDR3aa: CASSPLTSLNGNEQFF
d_gene: NA; abundance: NA; j_gene: TRBJ1-3; len: 15; v_gene: TRBV28; CDR3nt: TGTGCCAGCAGTTCCTACAGGGTCGCGGGAAACACCATATATTTT; CDR3aa: CASSSYRVAGNTIYF
d_gene: NA; abundance: NA; j_gene: TRBJ2-7; len: 17; v_gene: TRBV7-9; CDR3nt: TGTGCCAGCAGCTTACCTGTAACAGGGCTCAATAGCTACGAGCAGTACTTC; CDR3aa: CASSLPVTGLNSYEQYF
d_gene: NA; abundance: NA; j_gene: TRBJ1-1; len: 16; v_gene: TRBV2; CDR3nt: TGTGCCAGCAGGCTGAGGGGGGGGTTATTGAACACTGAAGCTTTCTTT; CDR3aa: CASRLRGGLLNTEAFF
d_gene: TRBD2; abundance: NA; j_gene: TRBJ2-1; len: 14; v_gene: TRBV27; CDR3nt: TGTGCCAGCAGTATAGCGGGAGGCTACAATGAGCAGTTCTTC; CDR3aa: CASSIAGGYNEQFF
d_gene: TRBD2; abundance: NA; j_gene: TRBJ2-1; len: 17; v_gene: TRBV7-8; CDR3nt: TGTGCCAGCAGCTCACGGGACTACACCGCTATCGACAATGAGCAGTTCTTC; CDR3aa: CASSSRDYTAIDNEQFF
d_gene: NA; abundance: NA; j_gene: TRBJ1-5; len: 14; v_gene: TRBV6-5; CDR3nt: TGTGCCAGCAGTAACGACAGGCTAAGTCAGCCCCAGCATTTT; CDR3aa: CASSNDRLSQPQHF
d_gene: NA; abundance: NA; j_gene: TRBJ2-6; len: 17; v_gene: TRBV9; CDR3nt: TGTGCCAGCAGCGTGGGTGTGGGGCCCTCTGGGGCCAACGTCCTGACTTTC; CDR3aa: CASSVGVGPSGANVLTF
d_gene: NA; abundance: NA; j_gene: TRBJ2-3; len: 13; v_gene: TRBV13; CDR3nt: TGTGCCAGCAGCGCCCAACAGGGAGATACGCAGTATTTT; CDR3aa: CASSAQQGDTQYF
d_gene: TRBD1; abundance: NA; j_gene: TRBJ2-7; len: 14; v_gene: TRBV30; CDR3nt: TGTGCCTGGCGGGACACGACAGGGTTGGGCGAGCAGTACTTC; CDR3aa: CAWRDTTGLGEQYF
d_gene: TRBD2; abundance: NA; j_gene: TRBJ2-1; len: 14; v_gene: TRBV6-5; CDR3nt: TGTGCCTCACACCTTAGCGGGAGTCCGGGTCTGTTGTTCTTC; CDR3aa: CASHLSGSPGLLFF
d_gene: TRBD2; abundance: NA; j_gene: TRBJ2-6; len: 17; v_gene: TRBV19; CDR3nt: TGTGCCAGTAGGCGGGGGGCCCCCGACTCTGGGGCCAACGTCCTGACTTTC; CDR3aa: CASRRGAPDSGANVLTF
d_gene: TRBD1; abundance: NA; j_gene: TRBJ2-7; len: 12; v_gene: TRBV28; CDR3nt: TGTGCCAGCAGTTTGCCAGGGGGCAAGCAGTACTTC; CDR3aa: CASSLPGGKQYF
d_gene: NA; abundance: NA; j_gene: TRBJ2-6; len: 15; v_gene: TRBV7-2; CDR3nt: TGTGCCAGCAGCTCCCCTCGCTCTGGGGCCAACGTCCTGACTTTC; CDR3aa: CASSSPRSGANVLTF
d_gene: TRBD2; abundance: NA; j_gene: TRBJ2-3; len: 15; v_gene: TRBV19; CDR3nt: TGTGCCAGTAGTTCTCGAGCGGGAGGAAAAGATACGCAGTATTTT; CDR3aa: CASSSRAGGKDTQYF
d_gene: TRBD2; abundance: NA; j_gene: TRBJ2-3; len: 18; v_gene: TRBV28; CDR3nt: TGTGCCAGCACCCCTGTGTGGCTAGCGGGAGGGGCGCCAGATACGCAGTATTTT; CDR3aa: CASTPVWLAGGAPDTQYF
d_gene: TRBD1; abundance: NA; j_gene: TRBJ1-2; len: 13; v_gene: TRBV7-2; CDR3nt: TGTGCCAGCAGCCATGGACAGGGCTATGGCTACACCTTC; CDR3aa: CASSHGQGYGYTF
d_gene: NA; abundance: NA; j_gene: TRBJ1-2; len: 12; v_gene: TRBV19; CDR3nt: TGTGCCAGTTATCGGGGGGACTATGGCTACACCTTC; CDR3aa: CASYRGDYGYTF
d_gene: NA; abundance: NA; j_gene: TRBJ2-3; len: 13; v_gene: TRBV4-1; CDR3nt: TGCGCCAGCAGCGATAGTTGGACAGATACGCAGTATTTT; CDR3aa: CASSDSWTDTQYF
d_gene: TRBD1; abundance: NA; j_gene: TRBJ1-1; len: 15; v_gene: TRBV5-1; CDR3nt: TGCGCCAGCAGCTTGGCGGGGACAGGGAACACTGAAGCTTTCTTT; CDR3aa: CASSLAGTGNTEAFF
d_gene: NA; abundance: NA; j_gene: TRBJ2-3; len: 16; v_gene: TRBV5-6; CDR3nt: TGTGCCAGCAGCTTCCTCTTGCAGGGAAGCACAGATACGCAGTATTTT; CDR3aa: CASSFLLQGSTDTQYF
d_gene: NA; abundance: once; j_gene: TRBJ2-1; len: 15; v_gene: TRBV19; CDR3nt: TGTGCCAGTAGCCCAGGACTAATCTTCCGCAATGAGCAGTTCTTC; CDR3aa: CASSPGLIFRNEQFF
d_gene: TRBD1; abundance: once; j_gene: TRBJ2-1; len: 15; v_gene: TRBV5-1; CDR3nt: TGCGCCAGCAGTATACAGGGGGCGCGTTACAATGAGCAGTTCTTC; CDR3aa: CASSIQGARYNEQFF
d_gene: NA; abundance: NA; j_gene: TRBJ2-2; len: 15; v_gene: TRBV11-2; CDR3nt: TGTGCCAGCAGCCACAGGTTAATGAACACCGGGGAGCTGTTTTTT; CDR3aa: CASSHRLMNTGELFF
d_gene: TRBD1; abundance: NA; j_gene: TRBJ1-5; len: 16; v_gene: TRBV19; CDR3nt: TGTGCCAGTAGGTCCCCCGGACAGGGGGCCAATCAGCCCCAGCATTTT; CDR3aa: CASRSPGQGANQPQHF
d_gene: TRBD2; abundance: once; j_gene: TRBJ2-1; len: 16; v_gene: TRBV5-1; CDR3nt: TGCGCCAGCAGCTTGCGGACTAGCGCATCCTACAATGAGCAGTTCTTC; CDR3aa: CASSLRTSASYNEQFF
d_gene: TRBD2; abundance: NA; j_gene: TRBJ2-1; len: 16; v_gene: TRBV2; CDR3nt: TGTGCCAGCAGTCCTAGCGGGAGGTTACCCTACAATGAGCAGTTCTTC; CDR3aa: CASSPSGRLPYNEQFF
d_gene: TRBD1; abundance: NA; j_gene: TRBJ1-2; len: 14; v_gene: TRBV18; CDR3nt: TGTGCCAGCTCACCAGAAGTGGGACAGTATGGCTACACCTTC; CDR3aa: CASSPEVGQYGYTF
d_gene: NA; abundance: once; j_gene: TRBJ1-4; len: 16; v_gene: TRBV5-6; CDR3nt: TGTGCCAGCAGCTTGCTGGATACGGCGGGGTACGAAAAACTGTTTTTT; CDR3aa: CASSLLDTAGYEKLFF
d_gene: TRBD1; abundance: NA; j_gene: TRBJ2-2; len: 16; v_gene: TRBV5-6; CDR3nt: TGTGCCAGCAGCTTTAGGGACAGGCTGTTCACCGGGGAGCTGTTTTTT; CDR3aa: CASSFRDRLFTGELFF
d_gene: NA; abundance: NA; j_gene: TRBJ2-3; len: 15; v_gene: TRBV7-2; CDR3nt: TGTGCCAGCAGCTTAGCGGGGACTTTCACAGATACGCAGTATTTT; CDR3aa: CASSLAGTFTDTQYF
d_gene: TRBD1; abundance: NA; j_gene: TRBJ1-5; len: 15; v_gene: TRBV7-8; CDR3nt: TGTGCCAGCAGCTTATCGACAGGGAACAATCAGCCCCAGCATTTT; CDR3aa: CASSLSTGNNQPQHF
d_gene: NA; abundance: NA; j_gene: TRBJ1-3; len: 14; v_gene: TRBV2; CDR3nt: TGTGCCAGCTTTGCGTCAAACTCTGGAAACACCATATATTTT; CDR3aa: CASFASNSGNTIYF
d_gene: TRBD1; abundance: NA; j_gene: TRBJ1-4; len: 15; v_gene: TRBV19; CDR3nt: TGTGCCAGTAGTATTCGGTCCCGGGACAGGGATAGACTGTTTTTT; CDR3aa: CASSIRSRDRDRLFF
d_gene: NA; abundance: once; j_gene: TRBJ2-7; len: 15; v_gene: TRBV19; CDR3nt: TGTGCCAGTAGTAAAAGCAAATCTACTTCCTACGAGCAGTACTTC; CDR3aa: CASSKSKSTSYEQYF
d_gene: TRBD1; abundance: NA; j_gene: TRBJ2-7; len: 15; v_gene: TRBV5-4; CDR3nt: TGTGCCAGCAGCATAGGGACAGGCTCTGACTACGAGCAGTACTTC; CDR3aa: CASSIGTGSDYEQYF
d_gene: TRBD2; abundance: NA; j_gene: TRBJ2-3; len: 15; v_gene: TRBV4-3; CDR3nt: TGCGCCAGCAGCCAAGGGACTAGCGGAGTAGATACGCAGTATTTT; CDR3aa: CASSQGTSGVDTQYF
d_gene: NA; abundance: once; j_gene: TRBJ1-2; len: 16; v_gene: TRBV14; CDR3nt: TGTGCCAGCAGCCTACTCCACCGGGTCCAGAACTATGGCTACACCTTC; CDR3aa: CASSLLHRVQNYGYTF
d_gene: TRBD1; abundance: NA; j_gene: TRBJ1-2; len: 13; v_gene: TRBV6-5; CDR3nt: TGTGCCAGCAGACTCCGGACAGGGGGTGGCTACACCTTC; CDR3aa: CASRLRTGGGYTF